These T cell receptor beta chains were read from a single sample in a study of siplizumab effects on memory and regulatory T cells. This table comes from immunoSEQ multiplex PCR, and its TCRdb copy is limited to in-frame clones, with some not included. This sample yields about 70,000 clones, of which over 70% are seen a single time; roughly 1.7% belongs to the top ten. What was sequenced was Tregs sorted from blood. All receptors come from a human donor in good health. Both conserved end residues are part of each CDR3. D genes are given only for firm matches. Only some rows state a clone size, as once, few, many or a class for expanded clones.

abundance	j_gene	v_gene	d_gene	CDR3nt	CDR3aa
-	TRBJ2-3	TRBV11-2	TRBD1	TGTGCCAGCAGCCGACTAAGACGGACAGGGTTCGGAACAGATACGCAGTATTTT	CASSRLRRTGFGTDTQYF
-	TRBJ2-1	TRBV18	-	TGTGCCAGCTCACTCGGTCGTTCCTTTTACAATGAGCAGTTCTTC	CASSLGRSFYNEQFF
-	TRBJ1-2	TRBV7-9	-	TGTGCCAGCAGCTTAGCGGTCGCGGCTAGGGGTTCCTATGGCTACACCTTC	CASSLAVAARGSYGYTF
-	TRBJ1-1	TRBV27	TRBD1	TGTGCCAGCAGTTTATCGATAATAGGGGGCTTGAACACTGAAGCTTTCTTT	CASSLSIIGGLNTEAFF
-	TRBJ2-1	TRBV29-1	-	TGCAGCGTTGGAGGAGTTTCCTACAATGAGCAGTTCTTC	CSVGGVSYNEQFF
once	TRBJ2-5	TRBV7-9	TRBD2	TGTGCCAGCAGGGCACCGAGGGTAGCGGGAGAATTAGGAGAGACCCAGTACTTC	CASRAPRVAGELGETQYF
once	TRBJ2-3	TRBV6-5	-	TGTGCCAGCAAAACTGGCTACACAGATACGCAGTATTTT	CASKTGYTDTQYF
-	TRBJ2-3	TRBV7-3	TRBD2	TGTGCCAGCAGCTTACTAGCGGGAACAGATACGCAGTATTTT	CASSLLAGTDTQYF
once	TRBJ1-1	TRBV5-4	-	TGTGCCAGCAGCCAACCAGGATCAAAATCGGAAGCTTTCTTT	CASSQPGSKSEAFF
few	TRBJ1-1	TRBV2	-	TGTGCCAGCAGCCAGGGGCGGAACACTGAAGCTTTCTTT	CASSQGRNTEAFF
-	TRBJ2-3	TRBV2	-	TGTGCCAGCAGTGGGGCGGGATGGGTCACAGATACGCAGTATTTT	CASSGAGWVTDTQYF
-	TRBJ2-3	TRBV11-2	-	TGTGCCAGCAGCAGGACCGCGCGGAGGGGCACAGATACGCAGTATTTT	CASSRTARRGTDTQYF
once	TRBJ2-5	TRBV10-3	-	TGTGCCATCAGTGATTCAGGGATGGAGACCCAGTACTTC	CAISDSGMETQYF
-	TRBJ2-7	TRBV11-3	-	TGTGCCAGCAGCTTAGAGGGAAGGGAGTACGAGCAGTACTTC	CASSLEGREYEQYF
once	TRBJ1-4	TRBV18	-	TGTGCCAGCTCACCAGGGACTAATGAAAAACTGTTTTTT	CASSPGTNEKLFF
-	TRBJ1-2	TRBV11-3	TRBD1	TGTGCCAGCAGCTCCCAGGTAGGGGGCGGTAACTATGGCTACACCTTC	CASSSQVGGGNYGYTF
once	TRBJ1-4	TRBV7-3	TRBD1	TGTGCCAGCAGCTCGACAGGGGTTAATGAAAAACTGTTTTTT	CASSSTGVNEKLFF
-	TRBJ1-5	TRBV5-1	-	TGCGCCAGCAGCTTGTTACAGGGTGCGGAGCCCCAGCATTTT	CASSLLQGAEPQHF
-	TRBJ2-1	TRBV10-3	TRBD2	TGTGCCATCAGTGATCTTCAAGGGACTAGCGGGGCCAGCTCCTACAATGAGCAGTTCTTC	CAISDLQGTSGASSYNEQFF
-	TRBJ1-1	TRBV19	TRBD1	TGTGCCAGTAGTATGATGGCACGGAGGACAGGGATGTACATGAACACTGAAGCTTTCTTT	CASSMMARRTGMYMNTEAFF
-	TRBJ2-2	TRBV7-8	-	TGTGCCAGCAGCCAGCGTGGAGGGACGAACACCGGGGAGCTGTTTTTT	CASSQRGGTNTGELFF
-	TRBJ1-1	TRBV20-1	-	TGCAGTGCTAGACTACCTGAAGCTTTCTTT	CSARLPEAFF
-	TRBJ2-7	TRBV4-2	-	TGTGCCAGCAGCCAAGGACGGATAAGGACTGCCTACGAGCAGTACTTC	CASSQGRIRTAYEQYF
once	TRBJ2-3	TRBV10-3	TRBD2	TGTGCCATCAGTCAGCGGGAGGGCCCCACAGATACGCAGTATTTT	CAISQREGPTDTQYF